This T cell receptor beta chain stems from a study of blood T cell repertoires in COVID-19. As for the study in general: Acute-phase and convalescent COVID-19 samples originated in the United States, Italy and Spain.

Cohort placement rested on clinical history that participants reported themselves. Germline loops: CDR1 SGHKS, CDR2 YYEKEE (reference sequence). The V gene lost 4 bases and the J gene lost 0 bases, with 14 bases spanning the gap. The CDR3 extends over 16 amino acids. The assay was immunoSEQ multiplex PCR, and TCRdb's table has in-frame clones only and misses some. The sample has approximately 470,000 clones; about 85% are singletons. Source material: PBMCs or T cells enriched from blood (not recorded which). The chain uses TRBV5-5 and TRBJ1-3; tentative D call: TRBD1 (5 bases). The clonotype was recovered from a woman under 30 who had recovered from COVID-19. The CDR3 region is CASSPSVGGSGNTIYF. In DNA form, the CDR3 reads TGTGCCAGCAGCCCATCTGTGGGGGGCTCTGGAAACACCATATATTTT.